The 18 T cell receptor beta chains listed next were all sequenced from one sample in a study of cytomegalovirus exposure and HLA in healthy donors. The study ran its PCR with 60 Vbeta and 13 Jbeta primers. The protocol was immunoSEQ multiplex PCR, while the TCRdb copy is restricted to in-frame clones and leaves out a portion. The table includes under 200,000 clones, 55% to 65% detected once. The sequenced sample was PBMCs. The receptors derive from a man aged 35-49 years in good health and CMV-seronegative.

V usage is TRBV2 and J usage is TRBJ2-3, with D perhaps TRBD2 (6 bases). Between the trimmed V and J ends, which lost 3 bases and 0 bases, there was a span of 13 bases. The germline gives CDR1 SNHLY, CDR2 FYNNEI. The CDR3 totals 16 residues. CDR3 sequence reads: CASSDLLAPSTDTQYF. The CDR3 coding sequence is TGTGCCAGCAGTGATCTACTAGCCCCTAGCACAGATACGCAGTATTTT.

V usage is TRBV19 and J usage is TRBJ2-2; 12 bases are shared with TRBD1. Unmatched junction bases numbered 4, after V lost 6 bases and J lost 5 bases. CDR1 is LNHDA and CDR2 is SQIVND in the germline V gene (reference sequence). The CDR3 sequence is 15 residues long. CDR3 protein: CASRGQGADTGELFF. CDR3 DNA: TGTGCCAGTAGGGGACAGGGGGCAGATACCGGGGAGCTGTTTTTT.

The chain couples TRBV25-1 to TRBJ2-7; 8 nucleotides agree with TRBD1. Trimming cost V 4 bases and J 4 bases; bases outside gene matches: 12. The CDR3 has 16 residues. Per germline, CDR1 MGHDK and CDR2 SYGVNS. In nucleotides, the CDR3 is TGTGCCAGCAGTGGGCCCGACAGGGGAAGGCTTTACGAGCAGTACTTC. This gives the protein CASSGPDRGRLYEQYF.

This clone appeared a few times. The J gene is TRBJ2-1, the V gene TRBV6-5; D possibly corresponds to TRBD2 (6 bases). The V and J ends lost 2 bases and 4 bases respectively, with 12 bases between them. This CDR3 has 15 residues. Looked up from germline, CDR1 is MNHEY and CDR2 is SVGAGI. The CDR3 loop reads CASSYVAGTYNEQFF. In nucleotides, the CDR3 is TGTGCCAGCAGTTACGTTGCGGGAACTTACAATGAGCAGTTCTTC.

The chain couples TRBV19 to TRBJ2-3; 8 nucleotides line up with TRBD2. The germline V gene has CDR1 LNHDA and CDR2 SQIVND (reference sequence). This CDR3 has 15 residues. V was pared by 4 bases and J by 2 bases, with 5 bases of the junction left unmatched. The chain's CDR3 is CASSTGRGYTDTQYF. CDR3 DNA: TGTGCCAGTAGTACCGGGAGGGGATACACAGATACGCAGTATTTT.

The V call is TRBV6-1, the J call TRBJ2-5; the D gene is possibly TRBD2 (5 bases). CDR3 length: 15 residues. Trimming cost V 8 bases and J 0 bases, with 16 bases left between them. Looked up from germline, CDR1 is MNHNS and CDR2 is SASEGT. The CDR3 reads CASSQMGVYQETQYF. CDR3 nucleotide sequence: TGTGCCAGCTCGCAAATGGGAGTGTACCAAGAGACCCAGTACTTC.

The genes are TRBV11-3 and TRBJ1-1; TRBD1 matches 9 bases. J lost 3 bases, V lost 1 base, and 0 bases had no gene match. This CDR3 spans 14 amino acids. Germline loops: CDR1 SGHNT, CDR2 YENEEA. Here the CDR3 reads CASSLGTGDTEAFF. Written as DNA, the CDR3 is TGTGCCAGCAGCTTAGGGACAGGGGACACTGAAGCTTTCTTT.

J is TRBJ2-7 and V is TRBV7-9, with 8 bases matching TRBD1. V trimming: 4 bases; J trimming: 5 bases; junction bases outside the gene matches: 10. The CDR3 loop spans 15 amino acids. Germline values: CDR1 SEHNR, CDR2 FQNEAQ (reference sequence). As DNA, the CDR3 is TGTGCCAGCAGCTCTTGGGCCAGGGGGCTTGACGAGCAGTACTTC. Translated, it gives CASSSWARGLDEQYF.

This clone was detected a few times. DNA of the CDR3: TGTGCCAGCAGCTTGACAGCTTCGGCAGATACGCAGTATTTT. This codes for CASSLTASADTQYF. The J gene is TRBJ2-3, the V gene TRBV5-5, with D uncertain. V was shortened by 1 base and J by 4 bases, with 10 bases between the two germline ends. The CDR3 has 14 amino acids. Germline-derived CDR1 and CDR2 are SGHKS and YYEKEE (reference sequence).

The chain is built from TRBV7-8 and TRBJ2-6; 7 nucleotides align to TRBD1. The V and J ends lost 1 base and 1 base, in that order; junction bases with no gene match: 1. CDR3 length equals 16 residues. CDR1 SGHVS and CDR2 FQNEAQ come from the germline V gene. DNA of the CDR3: TGTGCCAGCAGCTTAGGGACAGGTTCTGGGGCCAACGTCCTGACTTTC. This translates into CASSLGTGSGANVLTF. Drawing the rest from reference TRBV7-8 and TRBJ2-6, the complete variable domain is GAGVSQSPRYKVAKRGQDVALRCDPISGHVSLFWYQQALGQGPEFLTYFQNEAQLDKSGLPSDRFFAERPEGSVSTLKIQRTQQEDSAVYLCASSLGTGSGANVLTFGAGSRLTVL.

In its sample, this clone was seen a few times. V usage is TRBV27 and J usage is TRBJ2-1; 7 bases agree with TRBD1. The length of the CDR3 is 13 residues. Germline V gives CDR1 MNHEY, CDR2 SMNVEV (reference sequence). After removal of 4 bases from V and 9 bases from J, the junction contained 6 bases not matched to a gene. The CDR3 nucleotides are TGTGCCAGCAGTTGGAACAGGGGTGGTGAGCAGTTCTTC. This codes for CASSWNRGGEQFF.

V gene TRBV18 combines with J gene TRBJ2-7; perhaps TRBD1 as D (6 bases). V shed 2 bases and J shed 2 bases, with 13 bases lying between them. The CDR3 totals 15 residues. Germline-derived CDR1 and CDR2 are KGHSH and LQKENI. CDR3 residues: CASSPRTDRPYEQYF. The CDR3 coding sequence is TGTGCCAGCTCACCAAGAACTGACAGGCCCTACGAGCAGTACTTC.

In its sample, this clone was seen a few times. The V gene is TRBV10-3, the J gene TRBJ2-7; TRBD2 might be the D (5 bases). Germline lookup yields CDR1 ENHRY and CDR2 SYGVKD. The CDR3 has 15 amino acids. Trimming cost V 0 bases and J 2 bases, with 11 bases left between them. The CDR3 sequence is CAISESLAEAYEQYF. CDR3 sequence (DNA): TGTGCCATCAGTGAGTCGCTAGCAGAGGCCTACGAGCAGTACTTC.

V gene TRBV28 combines with J gene TRBJ1-5; D is undetermined. Trimming took off 3 bases at V and 2 bases at J, with 14 bases between the two ends. This CDR3 region has 16 residues. The germline CDR1 and CDR2 sequences are MDHEN and SYDVKM. CDR3 sequence reads: CASSLTREMGNQPQHF. The CDR3 DNA reads as TGTGCCAGCAGTTTGACGAGGGAGATGGGCAATCAGCCCCAGCATTTT.

The V gene is TRBV6-5, the J gene TRBJ2-3; TRBD2 aligns across 8 bases. There are 15 residues in the CDR3. V lost 5 bases to trimming and J lost 8 bases; unmatched junction nucleotides: 12. Per the germline V gene, CDR1 is MNHEY and CDR2 is SVGAGI. CDR3 in DNA: TGTGCCAGCAGTCCCGGGGGGGGCTGGGTGGGTACGCAGTATTTT. This gives the protein CASSPGGGWVGTQYF.

This clone was counted only a few times. CDR3 in amino acids: CASSQSPPSGLGALHF. The CDR3 nucleotides are TGTGCCAGCAGCCAATCGCCCCCTAGCGGCCTAGGGGCCCTCCACTTT. The V and J genes are TRBV16 and TRBJ1-6, with a weak D call TRBD1 (5 bases). Germline values: CDR1 KGHSY, CDR2 FQNENV. V lost 0 bases to trimming and J lost 14 bases, with 20 bases between them. The CDR3 covers 16 residues.

The chain has TRBV28 and TRBJ1-2, with TRBD1 matching 7 bases. The CDR3 totals 14 residues. Germline V gene data show CDR1 as MDHEN and CDR2 as SYDVKM. The J segment lost 3 bases and the V segment lost 3 bases, leaving 4 bases of the junction unmatched. The CDR3 sequence is CASSLKDRYYGYTF. The DNA for the CDR3 is TGTGCCAGCAGTTTGAAGGACAGGTACTATGGCTACACCTTC.

The rearrangement links TRBV11-3 to TRBJ2-1; 7 bases are a match to TRBD2. This CDR3 spans 15 amino acids. The ends lost 1 base at V and 2 bases at J; junction bases unmatched: 2. Germline V CDR1 and CDR2: SGHNT, YENEEA. The CDR3 DNA follows: TGTGCCAGCAGCTTAGCGGGGGGACCCTACAATGAGCAGTTCTTC. Protein sequence: CASSLAGGPYNEQFF.